Below are 30 T cell receptor beta chains sequenced from a single sample in a study of OX40 agonist ivuxolimab in advanced cancers. Library construction relied on the immunoSEQ multiplex PCR assay. This immuneACCESS table, as held by TCRdb, lists in-frame sequences with V and J called but not all clones. Of the missing ones, under half trace to an unresolved V gene in checked studies; the others have no known cause. The sample table records some 74,000 clones; 94% of these occur just once. The biggest ten clones account for 9.5% to 10% of the sample. Here the sequenced sample was CD4+ or CD8+ T cells sorted from blood, taken in a trial of the OX40 agonist ivuxolimab. The origin of the receptors is an adult with an advanced solid tumor such as melanoma, head and neck, liver or kidney cancer.

V gene TRBV19 combines with J gene TRBJ2-7, with a tentative D call TRBD2 (5 bases). In germline, CDR1 is LNHDA, CDR2 SQIVND (reference sequence). The CDR3 extends over 15 amino acids. Trimming left V 3 bases short and J 2 bases short, with 14 bases between. The CDR3 region has the DNA TGTGCCAGTAGTATGGGAGTCGGCCTTACCTACGAGCAGTACTTC. This sequence encodes CASSMGVGLTYEQYF.

The chain uses TRBV15 and TRBJ2-7, with a possible D match to TRBD1 (5 bases). The ends were cut back, 0 bases at V and 0 bases at J, with 12 bases in the middle. In germline, CDR1 is LNHNV, CDR2 YYDKDF (reference sequence). This CDR3 is built from 16 residues. The CDR3 protein is CATSRDYADSSYEQYF. CDR3 in DNA: TGTGCCACCAGCAGAGATTATGCAGACAGCTCCTACGAGCAGTACTTC.

This chain uses TRBV27 with TRBJ2-5; D might be TRBD1 (6 bases). V lost 3 bases, J lost 2 bases, and 16 bases lay in between. The CDR3 loop spans 16 amino acids. Germline V gene data show CDR1 as MNHEY and CDR2 as SMNVEV (reference sequence). The DNA of the CDR3 is TGTGCCAGCAGTTTCTGGAAGGCAGGGGCACAAGAGACCCAGTACTTC. It codes for CASSFWKAGAQETQYF.

The genes are TRBV28 and TRBJ2-7, with 8 bases that match TRBD2. This CDR3 spans 14 amino acids. Germline V gene data show CDR1 as MDHEN and CDR2 as SYDVKM. With V trimmed by 7 bases and J by 3 bases, 8 bases remained unmatched. CDR3 amino acids: CASNPGGGNYEQYF. In DNA form, the CDR3 reads TGTGCCAGCAACCCTGGCGGGGGGAACTACGAGCAGTACTTC.

This clone occurred once. V usage is TRBV9 and J usage is TRBJ2-7, with 7 bases that match TRBD2. Germline V gives CDR1 SGDLS, CDR2 YYNGEE. The CDR3 covers 15 residues. With 3 bases clipped from V and 0 bases from J, the junction kept 6 bases outside the gene matches. The CDR3 reads CASSAGGSSSYEQYF. The CDR3 coding sequence is TGTGCCAGCAGCGCCGGGGGGTCCAGCTCCTACGAGCAGTACTTC.

This chain's CDR3 is CASSISAGYGYTF. CDR3 DNA sequence: TGTGCCAGTAGTATATCGGCAGGGTATGGCTACACCTTC. The V and J genes are TRBV19 and TRBJ1-2; a weak D match, TRBD1 (5 bases). Germline CDR1 LNHDA, CDR2 SQIVND (reference sequence). V was pared by 2 bases and J by 5 bases, with 9 bases between. This CDR3 comprises 13 residues. Full variable domain (rest looked up from reference TRBV19 and TRBJ1-2): DGGITQSPKYLFRKEGQNVTLSCEQNLNHDAMYWYRQDPGQGLRLIYYSQIVNDFQKGDIAEGYSVSREKKESFPLTVTSAQKNPTAFYLCASSISAGYGYTFGSGTRLTVV.

In this sample, this clone turned up once. This chain links TRBV4-3 with TRBJ2-7; D perhaps matches TRBD2 (7 bases). Looked up from germline, CDR1 is LGHNA and CDR2 is YSLEER. The CDR3 has 15 residues. V was clipped by 0 bases and J by 0 bases, with 9 bases between them. Written as DNA, the CDR3 is TGCGCCAGCAGCCAAGACGCGGGGGCCTCCTACGAGCAGTACTTC. Translation: CASSQDAGASYEQYF.

This chain connects TRBV27 to TRBJ2-7, with D tentatively TRBD1 (5 bases). The germline V gene has CDR1 MNHEY and CDR2 SMNVEV (reference sequence). Trimming removed 2 bases at V and 6 bases at J, with 8 bases between. The CDR3 contains 12 residues. In nucleotides, the CDR3 is TGTGCCAGCAGTTTACAGGGAAGCGAGCAGTACTTC. Translation gives CASSLQGSEQYF.

The chain uses TRBV21-1 and TRBJ2-2. TRBV21-1 is noted as a pseudogene. The CDR3 is made up of 15 amino acids. This chain's CDR3 is CASSPGQGETGELFF. DNA of the CDR3: TGTGCCAGCAGTCCCGGGCAGGGAGAGACCGGGGAGCTGTTTTTT.

V gene TRBV6-5 combines with J gene TRBJ2-7, with TRBD1 identical over 8 bases. V dropped 7 bases and J dropped 4; count of bases not matched to a gene: 12. Germline V gene sequence: CDR1 MNHEY, CDR2 SVGAGI. The CDR3 contains 15 residues. CDR3 protein: CASNLSPGGLYEQYF. The CDR3 nucleotides read TGTGCCAGCAATCTCTCGCCAGGGGGCTTATACGAGCAGTACTTC.

The J gene is TRBJ2-7, the V gene TRBV4-2; TRBD2 aligns across 10 bases. This CDR3 has 18 amino acids. The V and J ends lost 1 base and 2 bases, in that order; junction bases with no gene match: 11. Germline loops: CDR1 LGHNA, CDR2 YNFKEQ. In DNA, the CDR3 is TGTGCCAGCAGCCAAGGACCCCAGGGGACTAGCGTAGCCTACGAGCAGTACTTC. It encodes CASSQGPQGTSVAYEQYF.

The V and J genes are TRBV28 and TRBJ2-2, with D unclear. Trimming removed 3 bases at V and 7 bases at J, with 3 bases between. CDR1 and CDR2 (germline): MDHEN, SYDVKM. The CDR3 extends over 11 amino acids. The CDR3 sequence: CASSFVGELFF. The CDR3 DNA follows: TGTGCCAGCAGTTTCGTCGGGGAGCTGTTTTTT.

The chain is built from TRBV4-1 and TRBJ2-1; 11 bases are a match to TRBD2. CDR3 size: 18 residues. The ends lost 4 bases at V and 7 bases at J; junction bases unmatched: 15. CDR1 is MGHRA, CDR2 YSYEKL, per germline. Here the CDR3 DNA reads TGCGCCAGCAGCCGGCTCCCGTTGGCGACTAGCGGGACGAATGAGCAGTTCTTC. It is translated as CASSRLPLATSGTNEQFF.

This clone was seen just once. The chain recombines TRBV19 with TRBJ1-5; 8 bases are shared with TRBD1. V gave up 4 bases and J gave up 4 bases; unmatched junction bases: 15. Per the germline V gene, CDR1 is LNHDA and CDR2 is SQIVND (reference sequence). This CDR3 has 18 amino acids. CDR3 sequence: CASSKPQGAGGKNQPQHF. CDR3 coding DNA: TGTGCCAGTAGTAAGCCGCAGGGGGCGGGGGGAAAGAATCAGCCCCAGCATTTT. Complete variable domain (other parts from reference TRBV19 and TRBJ1-5): DGGITQSPKYLFRKEGQNVTLSCEQNLNHDAMYWYRQDPGQGLRLIYYSQIVNDFQKGDIAEGYSVSREKKESFPLTVTSAQKNPTAFYLCASSKPQGAGGKNQPQHFGDGTRLSIL.

The chain uses TRBV6-9 and TRBJ2-1, with 10 nucleotides matching TRBD2. The CDR3 runs to 15 residues. Germline V gene sequence: CDR1 MNHGY, CDR2 SVAAGI. Losses at the gene ends were 7 bases for V and 0 bases for J; bases not matched to a gene: 3. The CDR3 DNA follows: TGTGCCAGCACGGCTAGCGGGAGCTCCTACAATGAGCAGTTCTTC. Translation gives CASTASGSSYNEQFF.

The chain recombines TRBV2 with TRBJ2-1; D is ambiguous. The ends were cut back, 7 bases at V and 3 bases at J, with 13 bases in the middle. Per the germline V gene, CDR1 is SNHLY and CDR2 is FYNNEI. This CDR3 is 14 amino acids long. The CDR3 protein is CASNLPVGYNEQFF. The CDR3 region has the DNA TGTGCCAGCAACCTCCCGGTTGGCTACAATGAGCAGTTCTTC.

The rearrangement links TRBV28 to TRBJ2-7, with D perhaps matching TRBD2 (5 bases). Trimming left V 3 bases short and J 4 bases short, with 13 bases between. In germline, CDR1 is MDHEN, CDR2 SYDVKM. The length of the CDR3 is 14 residues. CDR3 sequence: CASSFPAGGYEQYF. CDR3 sequence (DNA): TGTGCCAGCAGTTTCCCCGCCGGAGGTTACGAGCAGTACTTC.

This chain connects TRBV6-1 to TRBJ1-5, with 9 bases identical to TRBD1. CDR1 and CDR2 from the germline V gene are MNHNS and SASEGT. Trimming took 3 bases from V and 4 from J; bases not matched to a gene: 4. The CDR3 totals 15 residues. The CDR3 DNA follows: TGTGCCAGCAGTGACCCCGGGACAGGGAATCAGCCCCAGCATTTT. It is translated as CASSDPGTGNQPQHF.

The CDR3 protein is CASSTGGGYEQYF. The CDR3 coding sequence is TGTGCCAGCAGCACGGGCGGGGGGTACGAGCAGTACTTC. The V and J genes are TRBV5-4 and TRBJ2-7; TRBD2 agrees at 8 bases. Germline values: CDR1 SGHNT, CDR2 YYREEE (reference sequence). V dropped 4 bases and J dropped 4; count of bases not matched to a gene: 4. The CDR3 runs to 13 residues. The whole variable domain, filled in from reference TRBV5-4 and TRBJ2-7, reads ETGVTQSPTHLIKTRGQQVTLRCSSQSGHNTVSWYQQALGQGPQFIFQYYREEENGRGNFPPRFSGLQFPNYSSELNVNALELDDSALYLCASSTGGGYEQYFGPGTRLTVT.

This chain connects TRBV7-9 to TRBJ1-1, with no clear D. V was cut by 3 bases and J by 5 bases, with 7 bases left in between. This CDR3 comprises 12 residues. CDR1 and CDR2 (germline): SEHNR, FQNEAQ (reference sequence). Here the CDR3 DNA reads TGTGCCAGCAGCTTTCATAAAACTGAAGCTTTCTTT. Amino acids: CASSFHKTEAFF.

This clone is a singleton in its sample. V usage is TRBV4-3 and J usage is TRBJ2-5, with 7 bases that match TRBD2. CDR1 is LGHNA, CDR2 YSLEER, per germline. The CDR3 sequence is 15 residues long. The V gene end was trimmed by 0 bases and the J gene end by 5 bases; junction bases not matched to a gene: 6. CDR3 in DNA: TGCGCCAGCAGCCAAGACCGCGGGAGAGGGGAGACCCAGTACTTC. Its protein is CASSQDRGRGETQYF.

The rearrangement uses TRBV9 and TRBJ1-5; D remains ambiguous. CDR3 size: 14 residues. The germline V gene encodes CDR1 SGDLS and CDR2 YYNGEE. Trimming took 3 bases from V and 4 from J, leaving 11 bases between them. CDR3 in amino acids: CASSAGAGNQPQHF. In DNA, the CDR3 is TGTGCCAGCAGCGCCGGCGCGGGGAATCAGCCCCAGCATTTT.

The chain links TRBV7-8 to TRBJ1-1, with D tentatively TRBD1 (6 bases). This CDR3 is 14 amino acids long. CDR1 is SGHVS and CDR2 is FQNEAQ in the germline V gene. The ends were cut back, 5 bases at V and 0 bases at J, with 10 bases in the middle. Here the CDR3 DNA reads TGTGCCAGCAGCGCCAGGGGCATGAACACTGAAGCTTTCTTT. Translated, it gives CASSARGMNTEAFF.

The V call is TRBV6-5, the J call TRBJ2-7; perhaps TRBD2 as D (5 bases). The CDR3 runs 16 residues. The germline V gene encodes CDR1 MNHEY and CDR2 SVGAGI. Trimming stripped 0 bases from V and 2 bases from J, with 14 bases between. CDR3: CASSYSRGTTTYEQYF. DNA for the CDR3: TGTGCCAGCAGTTACTCCCGGGGAACGACTACCTACGAGCAGTACTTC.

Here the CDR3 reads CASSQDWGAGDSYEQYF. The CDR3 DNA reads TGTGCCAGCAGCCAAGATTGGGGAGCGGGAGATTCCTACGAGCAGTACTTC. The chain uses TRBV4-2 and TRBJ2-7; 8 positions match TRBD2. Germline V gene lookup returns CDR1 LGHNA and CDR2 YNFKEQ. After removal of 0 bases from V and 1 base from J, the junction contained 8 bases not matched to a gene. This CDR3 has 17 residues.

J is TRBJ2-1 and V is TRBV28, with D hard to call. V was shortened by 2 bases and J by 8 bases, with 4 bases between the two germline ends. The CDR3 length is 11 residues. Per germline, CDR1 MDHEN and CDR2 SYDVKM. CDR3 in amino acids: CASSLIHEQFF. Written as DNA, the CDR3 is TGTGCCAGCAGTTTAATCCATGAGCAGTTCTTC.

This rearrangement joins TRBV19 to TRBJ2-7; TRBD2 matches at 7 bases. The CDR3 has 13 amino acids. Germline V CDR1 and CDR2: LNHDA, SQIVND (reference sequence). V shed 5 bases, J shed 2 bases, and the junction held 3 bases outside the gene matches. The CDR3 DNA is TGTGCCAGTAGTCCGGGAGGTACCTACGAGCAGTACTTC. Residues: CASSPGGTYEQYF. The variable domain in full, completed from reference TRBV19 and TRBJ2-7, reads DGGITQSPKYLFRKEGQNVTLSCEQNLNHDAMYWYRQDPGQGLRLIYYSQIVNDFQKGDIAEGYSVSREKKESFPLTVTSAQKNPTAFYLCASSPGGTYEQYFGPGTRLTVT.

The chain has TRBV25-1 and TRBJ2-7, with no clear D. Trimming cost V 5 bases and J 3 bases, with 11 bases left between them. The CDR3 is made up of 13 amino acids. CDR1 and CDR2 from the germline V gene are MGHDK and SYGVNS. The CDR3 DNA reads TGTGCCAGCAGTCCCGACCGCAGCTACGAGCAGTACTTC. Protein: CASSPDRSYEQYF.

The sample holds one count of this clone. The chain is built from TRBV7-9 and TRBJ2-1, with TRBD2 identical over 9 bases. Germline V gives CDR1 SEHNR, CDR2 FQNEAQ (reference sequence). The CDR3 sequence is 16 residues long. Trimming removed 4 bases from V and 7 bases from J; junction bases left unmatched: 11. For the CDR3, the DNA is TGTGCCAGCAGCTCCCGTGGGGGCGGGAGGGGTAATGAGCAGTTCTTC. Translating gives CASSSRGGGRGNEQFF. The full variable domain, in which reference TRBV7-9 and TRBJ2-1 provide the parts outside the CDR3, is DTGVSQNPRHKITKRGQNVTFRCDPISEHNRLYWYRQTLGQGPEFLTYFQNEAQLEKSRLLSDRFSAERPKGSFSTLEIQRTEQGDSAMYLCASSSRGGGRGNEQFFGPGTRLTVL.

The V call is TRBV7-2, the J call TRBJ1-5; D gene unclear. The CDR3 is 14 residues long. V gave up 1 base and J gave up 6 bases, with 10 bases separating them. Germline CDR1 and CDR2: SGHTA and FQGNSA. Here the CDR3 reads CASSLEPLSQPQHF. DNA for the CDR3: TGTGCCAGCAGCTTAGAGCCCCTGAGTCAGCCCCAGCATTTT.